One and the same sample provided the 31 T cell receptor beta chains below, sequenced in a study of T cells in Graves' hyperthyroidism and ophthalmopathy. Regions amplified from RNA transcripts were the TCR beta CDR3 regions. The study used the HTBI primer set for a first-round RT-PCR of the TCR CDR3. MiXCR, applied by TCRdb to the multiplex PCR reads, yields one record per CDR3 protein. Seen here are some 200,000 distinct CDR3 sequences, 15% to 20% observed once, and the top ten hold 50%. The sample was blood. These receptors were collected from a man aged 45 to 65 with Graves' hyperthyroidism.

This clonotype showed up many times. The genes are TRBV12-5 and TRBJ2-3; no reliable D call. This CDR3 region has 12 residues. Germline V gene lookup returns CDR1 LGHNT and CDR2 FRNRAP. V lost 2 bases and J 5 bases, leaving 5 bases between the germline ends. The CDR3 loop reads CASGLRVDTQYF. Written as DNA, the CDR3 is TGTGCTAGTGGTTTGAGGGTAGATACGCAGTATTTT. The full variable domain, with the rest looked up from reference TRBV12-5 and TRBJ2-3, is DARVTQTPRHKVTEMGQEVTMRCQPILGHNTVFWYRQTMMQGLELLAYFRNRAPLDDSGMPKDRFSAEMPDATLATLKIQPSEPRDSAVYFCASGLRVDTQYFGPGTRLTVL.

This clonotype was recorded at least ten times. The chain couples TRBV11-2 to TRBJ2-7, with D possibly matching TRBD1 (5 bases). Germline CDR1 is SGHAT and CDR2 is FQNNGV. CDR3 length equals 14 residues. Trimming shortened V by 5 bases and J by 2 bases, and 13 bases separated the two germline ends. CDR3 bases: TGTGCCAGCAGCCCGCAGGGCAGGCCCTACGAGCAGTACTTC. Protein product: CASSPQGRPYEQYF.

This clonotype was seen ten or more times. CDR3 in DNA: TGTGCCAGCAGCCTGCTAGCGGGAGACTACAATGAGCAGTTCTTC. Translation gives CASSLLAGDYNEQFF. V and J are TRBV12-3 or TRBV12-4 and TRBJ2-1; 10 nucleotides align to TRBD2. J gave up 3 bases and V 6 bases, and 5 bases lay outside the gene matches. The CDR3 has 15 residues.

This clonotype was recorded at least ten times. V usage is TRBV2 and J usage is TRBJ2-5; 15 bases are shared with TRBD2. The germline V gene encodes CDR1 SNHLY and CDR2 FYNNEI. CDR3 size: 16 residues. J gave up 5 bases and V 8 bases, and 9 bases lay outside the gene matches. The CDR3 reads CASSRGLAGGQETQYF. The CDR3 nucleotides read TGTGCCAGCTCAAGAGGACTAGCGGGAGGGCAGGAGACCCAGTACTTC.

This rearrangement joins TRBV5-5 to TRBJ2-1; TRBD2 is a possible D gene (6 bases). V shed 2 bases and J shed 1 base, with 19 bases lying between them. Germline V lookup: CDR1 SGHKS, CDR2 YYEKEE (reference sequence). The CDR3 is made up of 18 amino acids. The chain's CDR3 is CASSLRAFGSTSYNEQFF. CDR3 sequence (DNA): TGTGCCAGCAGCTTACGGGCTTTCGGGAGTACGTCCTACAATGAGCAGTTCTTC.

In its sample, this clonotype was seen many times. V gene TRBV29-1 combines with J gene TRBJ2-1; unclear D gene. Per germline, CDR1 SQVTM and CDR2 ANQGSEA. V was cut by 5 bases and J by 4 bases, with 3 bases left in between. The CDR3 extends over 10 amino acids. The CDR3 protein is CSVRYNEQFF. As DNA, the CDR3 is TGCAGCGTTAGATACAATGAGCAGTTCTTC.

The gene calls are TRBV20-1 and TRBJ2-5; 7 bases match TRBD1. Trimming cost V 2 bases and J 0 bases; bases outside gene matches: 3. The germline V gene encodes CDR1 DFQATT and CDR2 SNEGSKA (reference sequence). The CDR3 loop spans 14 amino acids. The CDR3 loop reads CSARLDRDQETQYF. The CDR3, as DNA: TGCAGTGCTAGACTCGACAGGGACCAAGAGACCCAGTACTTC.

This clonotype showed up many times. The chain combines TRBV6-2 or TRBV6-3 with TRBJ2-1; D gene ambiguous. V shed 6 bases and J shed 11 bases, with 17 bases lying between them. CDR3 size: 13 residues. The germline V gene has CDR1 MNHEY and CDR2 SVGEGT. CDR3 in amino acids: CASRGWAMKKQFF. DNA for the CDR3: TGTGCCAGCAGAGGTTGGGCCATGAAAAAGCAGTTCTTC.

In its sample, this clonotype was seen many times. The chain is built from TRBV11-2 and TRBJ2-3; D possibly corresponds to TRBD2 (5 bases). Per germline, CDR1 SGHAT and CDR2 FQNNGV. The V end lost 5 bases, the J end lost 4 bases, and 13 bases lay between the germline ends. The CDR3 loop spans 14 amino acids. CDR3 region: CASSAWETADTQYF. The CDR3 nucleotides read TGTGCCAGCAGCGCCTGGGAGACCGCAGATACGCAGTATTTT.

Concerning this clonotype: A much larger clone is a single base away; this may be a read error. This chain links TRBV5-6 with TRBJ2-6; a possible D gene is TRBD1 (6 bases). Trimming took off 4 bases at V and 3 bases at J, with 11 bases between the two ends. Germline lookup yields CDR1 SGHDT and CDR2 YYEEEE. The CDR3 is made up of 15 amino acids. CDR3 in DNA: TGTGCCAGCAGCCTACAGGGCTTTGGGGCCAACGTCCTGACTTTC. Amino acid sequence: CASSLQGFGANVLTF.

This chain uses TRBV7-3 with TRBJ1-4; D gene ambiguous. The CDR3 is made up of 15 amino acids. Trimming cost V 5 bases and J 5 bases, with 15 bases left between them. Germline lookup yields CDR1 SGHTA and CDR2 FQGTGA. The CDR3, as DNA: TGTGCCAGCAGCCCAAAGGGTCGGTCCAATGAAAAACTGTTTTTT. Protein sequence: CASSPKGRSNEKLFF.

Here the CDR3 DNA reads TGTGCCAGCCGCCCTCTATGGGAGCAGTACTTC. It yields the protein CASRPLWEQYF. The chain joins TRBV2 to TRBJ2-7, with D unresolved. Trimming took 8 bases from V and 7 from J, leaving 12 bases between them. In germline, CDR1 is SNHLY, CDR2 FYNNEI. The CDR3 runs 11 residues.

A note on this clonotype: Germline and junction disagree at one end, which may indicate a read error. V usage is TRBV11-2 and J usage is TRBJ2-1; 11 bases fit TRBD2. The V gene's germline CDR1 is SGHAT and CDR2 FQNNGV. This CDR3 region has 16 residues. CDR3 sequence reads: CVSSSSGTSGYNEQFF. The DNA of the CDR3 is TGTGTCAGCAGCTCCTCCGGGACTAGCGGATACAATGAGCAGTTCTTC.

This clonotype came up many times. The gene calls are TRBV2 and TRBJ2-7, with 12 bases that match TRBD1. The CDR3 loop spans 14 amino acids. The V and J ends lost 8 bases and 3 bases, in that order; junction bases with no gene match: 5. Germline values: CDR1 SNHLY, CDR2 FYNNEI. The CDR3 here is CASGGQGAHYEQYF. The CDR3 nucleotides are TGTGCCAGCGGGGGACAGGGGGCTCACTACGAGCAGTACTTC.

This clonotype was recorded at least ten times. The V gene is TRBV28, the J gene TRBJ1-1; no clear D. CDR3 length: 12 amino acids. CDR1 and CDR2 from the germline V gene are MDHEN and SYDVKM. Trimming stripped 7 bases from V and 5 bases from J, with 11 bases between. CDR3 in DNA: TGTGCCAGCAATAATGTAGAAACTGAAGCTTTCTTT. Protein: CASNNVETEAFF.

The rearrangement links TRBV4-1 to TRBJ2-2; D is undetermined. Germline loops: CDR1 MGHRA, CDR2 YSYEKL. Trimming removed 6 bases at V and 5 bases at J, with 10 bases between. The CDR3 runs to 13 residues. Here the CDR3 reads CASSIVGTGELFF. Written as DNA, the CDR3 is TGCGCCAGCAGTATTGTAGGAACCGGGGAGCTGTTTTTT.

The sample holds a few counts of this clonotype. The chain combines TRBV15 with TRBJ2-1; D call uncertain. V was clipped by 3 bases and J by 8 bases, with 8 bases between them. CDR1 and CDR2 from the germline V gene are LNHNV and YYDKDF (reference sequence). The CDR3 totals 12 residues. CDR3 residues: CATSSSSHEQFF. CDR3 nucleotides: TGTGCCACCAGCAGCAGTAGTCATGAGCAGTTCTTC.

The sample holds many counts of this clonotype. J is TRBJ2-7 and V is TRBV7-9, with no clear D. The CDR3 spans 12 residues. V was cut by 2 bases and J by 6 bases, with 8 bases left in between. Germline V gene lookup returns CDR1 SEHNR and CDR2 FQNEAQ (reference sequence). CDR3 sequence (DNA): TGTGCCAGCAGCTTAATGTTAAGCGAGCAGTACTTC. Translated: CASSLMLSEQYF.

This clonotype was detected ten times or more. The V and J genes are TRBV25-1 and TRBJ2-1; 9 positions match TRBD2. V shed 3 bases and J 2 bases; nucleotides not matched to a gene: 5. This CDR3 has 16 residues. Germline V gives CDR1 MGHDK, CDR2 SYGVNS. Here the CDR3 reads CASSDEPSGTYNEQFF. In DNA form, the CDR3 reads TGTGCCAGCAGTGACGAGCCTAGCGGGACCTACAATGAGCAGTTCTTC.

Only a few counts were recorded for this clonotype. This rearrangement joins TRBV10-2 to TRBJ1-5, with D possibly being TRBD1 (6 bases). Germline loops: CDR1 WSHSY, CDR2 SAAADI. Trimming shortened V by 5 bases and J by 7 bases, and 12 bases separated the two germline ends. The CDR3 loop spans 13 amino acids. Written as DNA, the CDR3 is TGCGCCAGCAGTTCACAGGGTTACCAGCCCCAGCATTTT. Amino acid sequence: CASSSQGYQPQHF.

This clonotype was detected ten times or more. V and J are TRBV7-8 and TRBJ2-1; no definite D call. Per germline, CDR1 SGHVS and CDR2 FQNEAQ. Trimming removed 7 bases at V and 1 base at J, with 17 bases between. The length of the CDR3 is 16 residues. This chain's CDR3 is CASTPMAAASYNEQFF. Here the CDR3 DNA reads TGTGCCAGCACCCCTATGGCGGCCGCTTCCTACAATGAGCAGTTCTTC.

This chain uses TRBV4-1 with TRBJ2-4; perhaps TRBD2 as D (6 bases). From germline, CDR1 is MGHRA and CDR2 YSYEKL. The CDR3 is 16 amino acids. Trimming took off 0 bases at V and 7 bases at J, with 16 bases between the two ends. As DNA, the CDR3 is TGCGCCAGCAGCCAAGATTTGCGCCGGGAGTGGAACATTCAGTACTTC. As protein: CASSQDLRREWNIQYF.

In its sample, this clonotype was seen many times. This chain joins TRBV24-1 and TRBJ2-3, with a weak D call TRBD2 (6 bases). V was pared by 3 bases and J by 4 bases, with 16 bases between. The CDR3 runs 16 residues. Germline assignment: CDR1 KGHDR and CDR2 SFDVKD. The CDR3 DNA reads TGTGCCACCAGTGATCCGGGCGGGAATGGTGCAGATACGCAGTATTTT. Protein: CATSDPGGNGADTQYF.

The chain carries TRBV28 and TRBJ2-1, with TRBD2 matching 11 bases. CDR1 and CDR2 from the germline V gene are MDHEN and SYDVKM. This CDR3 has 21 residues. V was clipped by 6 bases and J by 2 bases; unmatched bases: 21. The CDR3 DNA sequence: TGTGCCAGCAGCCCCGGGGGGGTAGCGGGAGGGCCTAGCGGTACCTACAATGAGCAGTTCTTC. This gives the protein CASSPGGVAGGPSGTYNEQFF.

This rearrangement joins TRBV9 to TRBJ1-6; D remains unclear. The germline V gene encodes CDR1 SGDLS and CDR2 YYNGEE. V was trimmed by 2 bases and J by 11 bases, leaving 8 bases between them. This CDR3 spans 12 amino acids. The CDR3 sequence: CASSVAGTPLHF. Here the CDR3 DNA reads TGTGCCAGCAGCGTGGCCGGAACACCCCTCCACTTT.

This clonotype showed up many times. The chain couples TRBV6-1 to TRBJ2-7; the match to TRBD2 covers 12 bases. The length of the CDR3 is 14 residues. The V gene end was trimmed by 10 bases and the J gene end by 3 bases; junction bases not matched to a gene: 7. CDR1 is MNHNS and CDR2 is SASEGT in the germline V gene. CDR3 amino acids: CAISRLAGDYEQYF. The CDR3 coding sequence is TGTGCCATCTCTCGACTAGCGGGAGACTACGAGCAGTACTTC.

The chain couples TRBV20-1 to TRBJ2-5; TRBD2 matches at 7 bases. Germline V gene data show CDR1 as DFQATT and CDR2 as SNEGSKA (reference sequence). With 3 bases clipped from V and 0 bases from J, the junction kept 7 bases outside the gene matches. CDR3 length: 15 residues. CDR3 region: CSASGSGEYQETQYF. The DNA of the CDR3 is TGCAGTGCTAGCGGGAGCGGGGAGTACCAAGAGACCCAGTACTTC.

The J gene is TRBJ2-4, the V gene TRBV20-1; D unclear. Germline loops: CDR1 DFQATT, CDR2 SNEGSKA (reference sequence). V lost 4 bases, J lost 1 base, and 20 bases lay in between. The length of the CDR3 is 17 residues. In DNA, the CDR3 is TGCAGTGCTAAAGTGCGTGGCAAAGTCACCGCCAAAAACATTCAGTACTTC. Its translation: CSAKVRGKVTAKNIQYF.

This clonotype was observed at least ten times. Germline and junction disagree at one end, which may indicate a read error. The V gene is TRBV12-3 or TRBV12-4, the J gene TRBJ1-1, with D uncertain. The CDR3 consists of 13 residues. DNA for the CDR3: TGTGTCAGCAGTTCTTATCTAGACGCTGAAGCTTTCTTT. Protein product: CVSSSYLDAEAFF.

This clonotype was recorded at least ten times. The rearrangement joins TRBV27 to TRBJ2-1, with D possibly TRBD2 on 6 matching bases. CDR1 is MNHEY and CDR2 is SMNVEV in the germline V gene (reference sequence). V lost 1 base and J lost 1, with 11 bases in between. The CDR3 sequence is 16 residues long. DNA for the CDR3: TGTGCCAGCAGTTTATTTGGGGGGTCGTCCTACAATGAGCAGTTCTTC. Encoded protein: CASSLFGGSSYNEQFF.

This clonotype has at least ten counts. This chain links TRBV6-1 with TRBJ1-1, with a weak D call TRBD1 (5 bases). CDR3 length: 17 amino acids. Trimming took 5 bases from V and 5 from J, leaving 24 bases between them. Germline CDR1 MNHNS, CDR2 SASEGT. CDR3 DNA sequence: TGTGCCAGCAGTTATCTATGGGGGGGTAAGGAGGCAACTGAAGCTTTCTTT. This encodes CASSYLWGGKEATEAFF.